This T cell receptor beta chain was sequenced in a study of identifying expanded T cells in peripheral blood. General study points: About 1.3 clones differed between technical replicates, versus approximately 17 and 20 over time. Approximately 2-week clone count variance significantly increased as total template count grew.

Of note for this clone: Its specificity is unknown.

Collection occurred without any documented infections or immune events in donors. Some clones are missing from TCRdb's copy, which holds only in-frame ones; the method was immunoSEQ multiplex PCR. The sample holds roughly 81,000 clones, 80% to 85% seen once. V lost 4 bases and J lost 2; bases outside the gene matches: 10. Germline values: CDR1 LGHNA, CDR2 YNFKEQ. The CDR3 is made up of 18 amino acids. The sample taken for sequencing was blood. The chain links TRBV4-2 to TRBJ2-3; 12 bases agree with TRBD2. This clonotype originated in a person aged 18 to 70 in good health. In DNA, the CDR3 is TGTGCCAGCAGCCCACCGACCGGACTAGCGGGACTCACAGATACGCAGTATTTT. Translated, it gives CASSPPTGLAGLTDTQYF.